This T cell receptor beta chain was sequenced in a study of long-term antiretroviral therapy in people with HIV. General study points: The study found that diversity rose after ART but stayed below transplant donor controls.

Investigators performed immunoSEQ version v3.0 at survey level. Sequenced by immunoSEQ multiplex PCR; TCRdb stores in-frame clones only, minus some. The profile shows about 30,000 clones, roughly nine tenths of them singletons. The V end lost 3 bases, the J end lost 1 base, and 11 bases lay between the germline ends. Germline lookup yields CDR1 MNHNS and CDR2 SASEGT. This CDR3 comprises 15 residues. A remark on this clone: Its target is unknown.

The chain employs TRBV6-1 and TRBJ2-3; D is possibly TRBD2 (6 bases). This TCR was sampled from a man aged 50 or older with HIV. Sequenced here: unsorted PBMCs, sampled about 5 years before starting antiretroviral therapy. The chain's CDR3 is CASSEQRVRTDTQYF. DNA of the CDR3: TGTGCCAGCAGTGAGCAGCGGGTACGCACAGATACGCAGTATTTT.